A selection of T cell receptor beta chains follows, all from one sample in a study of T-cell memory formation after mild COVID-19. One entry per CDR3 protein results from TCRdb running MiXCR on the 5' RACE reads. The sample records 150,000 to 200,000 distinct CDR3 sequences, approximately 10% being singletons. Sequenced sample: PBMCs or a T cell subset sorted from them (not recorded which). These receptors were taken from a man aged 18 to 35 who had mild COVID-19 (a few samples of this study predate the infection). Cell type and time point are not known. Each CDR3 is given with its conserved first and last residue. The D gene is left open where the match is weak. Clone size appears in some rows only: once, few, many, or a class for an expanded clone.

TGCAGTGCTAGAGAAGCAGGCGCCTATGAAAAACTGTTTTTT | CSAREAGAYEKLFF | - | TRBJ1-4 | - | TRBV20-1
TGTGCCAGCAGTTACTCCCTGGACAGGGGGCAAGCTTTCTTT | CASSYSLDRGQAFF | TRBD1 | TRBJ1-1 | - | TRBV6-5
TGCGCCAGCAGCTCTAGACAGGGAAACTACAATGAGCAGTTCTTC | CASSSRQGNYNEQFF | TRBD1 | TRBJ2-1 | many | TRBV5-1
TGTGCCAGCAGTCAGTCGGGCCTTCCCACTGAAGCTTTCTTT | CASSQSGLPTEAFF | - | TRBJ1-1 | few | TRBV2
TGTGCCAGCAGCGTAGGGAGTGGGGGATTAAACACCGGGGAGCTGTTTTTT | CASSVGSGGLNTGELFF | - | TRBJ2-2 | - | TRBV9
TGCAGTGCCCCCGGGACAGGGGGCTACGAGCAGTACTTC | CSAPGTGGYEQYF | TRBD1 | TRBJ2-7 | - | TRBV20-1
TGTGCCAGCACCCCTGGTGGGAATTACAATGAGCAGTTCTTC | CASTPGGNYNEQFF | - | TRBJ2-1 | few | TRBV12-3/TRBV12-4
TGCGCCAGCAGCCCCGAGTGGGGGTCCTACGAGCAGTACTTC | CASSPEWGSYEQYF | - | TRBJ2-7 | few | TRBV4-3
TGTGCTAGTGGTTCCCAGCGGGGGAGCCGCAATGAGCAGTTCTTC | CASGSQRGSRNEQFF | TRBD2 | TRBJ2-1 | - | TRBV12-5
TGTGCCAGCAGCGATCGGGACAGACTCTATGGCTACACCTTC | CASSDRDRLYGYTF | TRBD1 | TRBJ1-2 | few | TRBV7-9
TGTGCCAGCAGCCCCTGGAGTAGCGGGGGGCCATCCACCGGGGAGCTGTTTTTT | CASSPWSSGGPSTGELFF | TRBD2 | TRBJ2-2 | - | TRBV7-9
TGCGCCAGCAGCTTGGCCGCTGGGGGGGGCAATGAGCAGTTCTTC | CASSLAAGGGNEQFF | TRBD2 | TRBJ2-1 | few | TRBV5-1
TGTGCCAGCAGTACAGATAGGGGGCGGATAGGCGAGCAGTACTTC | CASSTDRGRIGEQYF | TRBD1 | TRBJ2-7 | few | TRBV12-3/TRBV12-4
TGCGCCAGCAGCTGGGACAGGGACACTGAAGCTTTCTTT | CASSWDRDTEAFF | TRBD1 | TRBJ1-1 | many | TRBV5-1
TGTGCCAGCTCACCACGGGGCAGCGGGGGTTCCTACGAGCAGTACTTC | CASSPRGSGGSYEQYF | TRBD2 | TRBJ2-7 | - | TRBV18
TGTGCCAGCAGCCGAACGGGAGGAGGTTCACCCCTCCACTTT | CASSRTGGGSPLHF | - | TRBJ1-6 | - | TRBV3-1
TGTGCCAGCAGCTTAATGGGTACTTTCACAGATACGCAGTATTTT | CASSLMGTFTDTQYF | - | TRBJ2-3 | few | TRBV7-2
TGTGCCAGCTCACCACCGGGGAGTGGGGGCATAGAGCAGTTCTTC | CASSPPGSGGIEQFF | - | TRBJ2-1 | few | TRBV18
TGCAGTGCTAGGTTGATTCCCCTCACAGATACGCAGTATTTT | CSARLIPLTDTQYF | - | TRBJ2-3 | many | TRBV20-1
TGCGCCAGCAGCCAGACCGCTAGCGGGGGAGCCTACGAGCAGTACTTC | CASSQTASGGAYEQYF | TRBD2 | TRBJ2-7 | few | TRBV5-1
TGTGCCACCAGCAGGGAATGGGAGACCCAGTACTTC | CATSREWETQYF | - | TRBJ2-5 | many | TRBV15
TGTGCCAGCACAACGGGACAGTTGAACACTGAAGCTTTCTTT | CASTTGQLNTEAFF | TRBD1 | TRBJ1-1 | - | TRBV2
TGCGCCAGCAGCCCGACGGGGGGGCCTACTGGGGCCAACGTCCTGACTTTC | CASSPTGGPTGANVLTF | TRBD2 | TRBJ2-6 | - | TRBV4-3
TGTGCCAGCAGTTTAGGGTGGGAAGGCTACACCTTC | CASSLGWEGYTF | - | TRBJ1-2 | many | TRBV12-3/TRBV12-4
TGCAGCCCCGTACAAAATGGGCTGGGAGTTCTCGGCAATGAGCAGTTCTTC | CSPVQNGLGVLGNEQFF | - | TRBJ2-1 | - | TRBV29-1
TGTGCCAGCAGCTTAGTCCCCAGGGGGCAAGCTTTCTTT | CASSLVPRGQAFF | TRBD1 | TRBJ1-1 | few | TRBV11-2
TGTGCCAGCAGCTCCCGGGTGGAGCGGGGGAAATTGGAGACCCAGTACTTC | CASSSRVERGKLETQYF | TRBD2 | TRBJ2-5 | many | TRBV5-6
TGTGCCAGTACCCTGGGAGGGACGAACACCGGGGAGCTGTTTTTT | CASTLGGTNTGELFF | TRBD2 | TRBJ2-2 | - | TRBV19
TGCGCCAGCAGCCCAGGGGACAGGGGTGGTACTGAAGCTTTCTTT | CASSPGDRGGTEAFF | TRBD1 | TRBJ1-1 | - | TRBV5-1
TGTGCCACTAATACAGGGTCAACTAATGAAAAACTGTTTTTT | CATNTGSTNEKLFF | - | TRBJ1-4 | - | TRBV6-1
TGTGCCAGCAGTTTTTCACAGGGGCACATGAACACTGAAGCTTTCTTT | CASSFSQGHMNTEAFF | TRBD1 | TRBJ1-1 | - | TRBV7-6
TGTGCCAGCAGCTTGGGGGGCCCCTACGAGCAGTACTTC | CASSLGGPYEQYF | - | TRBJ2-7 | many | TRBV7-2
TGTGCCAGCAGTCCGACCGGCGGCAATCAGCCCCAGCATTTT | CASSPTGGNQPQHF | - | TRBJ1-5 | few | TRBV12-3/TRBV12-4
TGTGCCAGCAGTCCGGACAGACTTGATCAGCCCCAGCATTTT | CASSPDRLDQPQHF | - | TRBJ1-5 | - | TRBV28
TGTGCCAGCAGTAGCGGTAGGGCCCGCGGCTACACCTTC | CASSSGRARGYTF | - | TRBJ1-2 | - | TRBV12-3/TRBV12-4
TGTGCCAGCAGCCAAGATGGCGGGGCGAACTACACCTTC | CASSQDGGANYTF | - | TRBJ1-2 | - | TRBV3-1
TGTGCCAGCAGTTATCATCTGGCTTCTGGGGCCAACGTCCTGACTTTC | CASSYHLASGANVLTF | - | TRBJ2-6 | - | TRBV6-5
TGTGCCAGCAGCCCCGACGTTCCGTCGAAACTGGTGGCCAAAAACATTCAGTACTTC | CASSPDVPSKLVAKNIQYF | - | TRBJ2-4 | many | TRBV7-6
TGTGCCAGCAGCCTTAATTTCGCAGGGGGCGGCTACACCTTC | CASSLNFAGGGYTF | TRBD1 | TRBJ1-2 | many | TRBV3-1
TGTGCCAGCAGCTTAATCCATCACACAGATACGCAGTATTTT | CASSLIHHTDTQYF | - | TRBJ2-3 | few | TRBV7-3
TGTGCCAGCAGTCTTCAGCCGAACTATGGCTACACCTTC | CASSLQPNYGYTF | - | TRBJ1-2 | few | TRBV12-3/TRBV12-4
TGTGCCAGCAGTCTCCGGGACAGGGACCATCCCCTCCACTTT | CASSLRDRDHPLHF | TRBD1 | TRBJ1-6 | - | TRBV27
TGTGCCAGCAGCCGAGGGGAGAACACTGAAGCTTTCTTT | CASSRGENTEAFF | - | TRBJ1-1 | - | TRBV7-3
TGTGCCAGCAGTTTAGGATGGGGCAGGGCTGAAGCTTTCTTT | CASSLGWGRAEAFF | - | TRBJ1-1 | few | TRBV12-3/TRBV12-4
TGTGCCAGCAGCTACTCACGAGAGCAACACAATGAGCAGTTCTTC | CASSYSREQHNEQFF | - | TRBJ2-1 | few | TRBV9
TGCGCCAGCAGCCCCTCAGGGGGCAATCAGCCCCAGCATTTT | CASSPSGGNQPQHF | - | TRBJ1-5 | - | TRBV5-1
TGTGCCAGCAGCTTTGGGCGGGACACCTATGGCTACACCTTC | CASSFGRDTYGYTF | - | TRBJ1-2 | - | TRBV7-8
TGCGCCAGCAGCTGGGACAGGGGTGGAACTGAAGCTTTCTTT | CASSWDRGGTEAFF | TRBD1 | TRBJ1-1 | many | TRBV5-1
TGTGCCAGAAGTGGTGGACAGGGGAGGGTTGGCTACACCTTC | CARSGGQGRVGYTF | TRBD1 | TRBJ1-2 | once | TRBV28
TGCAGCGTTGAAACAAGGTCGGTAGCTTTCTTT | CSVETRSVAFF | - | TRBJ1-1 | - | TRBV29-1
TGCAGTGCTAGGGGACCCCCCACTGAAGCTTTCTTT | CSARGPPTEAFF | - | TRBJ1-1 | few | TRBV20-1
TGTGCCAGCAGCACCCTCCCCACAGGGACCTCCTACAATGAGCAGTTCTTC | CASSTLPTGTSYNEQFF | - | TRBJ2-1 | - | TRBV7-2
TGCGCCAGCAGTCGACAGAGGGGCAATGAGCAGTTCTTC | CASSRQRGNEQFF | - | TRBJ2-1 | few | TRBV5-1
TGTGCCAGCAGTTACTTCCGGACTAGGATTTTTTTTGGTGAGCAGTTCTTC | CASSYFRTRIFFGEQFF | TRBD2 | TRBJ2-1 | few | TRBV6-8